This record covers a single T cell receptor (beta chain). Its antigen is not identified. The source of the sample is a study of radiotherapy plus CTLA-4 blockade in lung cancer. Looking at the study overall: Among all patients, 15% to 20% showed objective responses, while 30% to 35% had disease control. Study-level points and caveats: TCR clones of tumor origin grew in blood after radiotherapy plus ipilimumab.

Sequencing used immunoSEQ multiplex PCR; TCRdb keeps in-frame clones, though not all of them. The table has approximately 33,000 clones, 60% to 80% seen once. The germline V gene has CDR1 SGDLS and CDR2 YYNGEE. Trimming cost V 3 bases and J 5 bases, with 18 bases left between them. The CDR3 is 17 residues long. V usage is TRBV9 and J usage is TRBJ1-6; D is possibly TRBD1 (6 bases). This clonotype was obtained from a human donor with non-small cell lung cancer who had stable disease on radiotherapy plus ipilimumab. The sample consisted of peripheral blood, taken from a patient treated with radiotherapy plus ipilimumab. This chain's CDR3 is CASSERQGSRNNSPLHF. CDR3 DNA sequence: TGTGCCAGCAGCGAACGGCAGGGGAGTAGGAATAATTCACCCCTCCACTTT.